This is a list of T cell receptor beta chains from one sample in a study of Ad26.COV2.S vaccination and SARS-CoV-2 variants. This table comes from immunoSEQ multiplex PCR, and its TCRdb copy is limited to in-frame clones, with some not included. The table includes about 350,000 clones, about 87% detected once. The sample in question was peripheral blood, obtained in a trial of Ad26.COV2.S vaccine versus placebo. The receptors were sampled from a person between 18 and 65 years old who received the Ad26.COV2.S COVID-19 vaccine or a placebo. Each CDR3 is given with its conserved first and last residue. Fields, in order: D gene, clone size, V gene, J gene, CDR3 DNA, CDR3 protein. The D gene is left open where the match is weak. Size is stated for part of the rows, as once, few or many counts, or as a class when the clone is expanded.

NA	NA	TRBV19	TRBJ2-2	TGTGCCAGTAGTATAGATGGGGACACCGGGGAGCTGTTTTTT	CASSIDGDTGELFF
NA	once	TRBV27	TRBJ2-1	TGTGCCAGCAGTTTGGGTACAGGAGTCTCCTACAATGAGCAGTTCTTC	CASSLGTGVSYNEQFF
NA	NA	TRBV2	TRBJ1-2	TGTGCCAGCAGTGAAATCCCATATAACTATGGCTACACCTTC	CASSEIPYNYGYTF
TRBD2	NA	TRBV7-8	TRBJ2-1	TGTGCCAGCAGCCCGACGGGACTAGCGGGAGGGCGTAACAATGAGCAGTTCTTC	CASSPTGLAGGRNNEQFF
NA	NA	TRBV2	TRBJ1-1	TGTGCCAGCAGGCAGGGCCTGAACACTGAAGCTTTCTTT	CASRQGLNTEAFF
NA	NA	TRBV21-1	TRBJ1-5	TGTGCCAGCAGCAACGGGGAGCGAAATCAGCCCCAGCATTTT	CASSNGERNQPQHF
TRBD2	NA	TRBV11-3	TRBJ2-1	TGTGCCAGCAGCTTGCTACTAGCGGGAGCCGACAATGAGCAGTTCTTC	CASSLLLAGADNEQFF
TRBD2	NA	TRBV14	TRBJ2-1	TGTGCCAGCAGTATCCGCGGGGGGATTAATGAGCAGTTCTTC	CASSIRGGINEQFF
NA	NA	TRBV27	TRBJ2-7	TGTGCCAGCAGTTTAGCGGACAGACATCACTACGAGCAGTACTTC	CASSLADRHHYEQYF
NA	NA	TRBV21-1	TRBJ1-6	TGTGCCAGCAGCAAAGAGACAGACTGTAATTCACCCCTCCACTTT	CASSKETDCNSPLHF
NA	NA	TRBV9	TRBJ1-3	TGTGCCAGCAGTTCCACAGGGACCTCTGGAAACACCATATATTTT	CASSSTGTSGNTIYF
TRBD1	NA	TRBV11-2	TRBJ2-2	TGTGCCAGCAGCCTAAGACAGGGGAGGAACACCGGGGAGCTGTTTTTT	CASSLRQGRNTGELFF
NA	NA	TRBV5-1	TRBJ2-1	TGCGCCAGCAGGGAAGGCAATGAGCAGTTCTTC	CASREGNEQFF
NA	few	TRBV29-1	TRBJ1-1	TGCAGCGTTAAAAACAGTGGGAACACTGAAGCTTTCTTT	CSVKNSGNTEAFF
TRBD1	NA	TRBV28	TRBJ2-7	TGTGCCAGCGAACCTCAGGGGGTTAGCTCCTACGAGCAGTACTTC	CASEPQGVSSYEQYF
NA	NA	TRBV7-2	TRBJ2-2	TGTGCCAGCAGCTTACCACGGGACCACACCATTTTACCCACCGGGGAGCTGTTTTTT	CASSLPRDHTILPTGELFF
NA	once	TRBV18	TRBJ1-4	TGTGCCAGCTCACCACTTCCAACTAATGAAAAACTGTTTTTT	CASSPLPTNEKLFF
NA	NA	TRBV19	TRBJ2-7	TGTGCCAGTAGTAAATTCGCGACGGGAGAGCAGTACTTC	CASSKFATGEQYF
NA	few	TRBV7-3	TRBJ1-3	TGTGCCAGCAGCTTAGATGGGGGCTCGAGAGGAAACACCATATATTTT	CASSLDGGSRGNTIYF